This T cell receptor (beta chain) was profiled in a study of T-cell reconstitution after alpha-beta-depleted transplantation in children (dated by TCRdb to about 2016). Looking at the study overall: T-cell immune reconstitution after TCRalphabeta/CD19-depleted allogeneic hematopoietic cell transplantation in children was quantitatively tracked in the study by means of TCR repertoire profiling. Overall study results and their limits: In some patients, the high TCRbeta diversity seen at day 60 was put down to recipient T cells and intrathymic progenitors that had survived conditioning. Over the following months the frequencies of hyperexpanded clones went down, and after one year T-cell counts and TCRbeta diversity were mostly credited to newly produced T cells. The apparently early alphabetaT-cell count recovery about two months after transplant was reportedly dependent on only several hundred rapidly expanded clones derived from non-depleted graft cells.

The treatment or condition label corresponds to: allogeneic hematopoietic cell transplantation with graft depleted of TCRalphabeta T cells and CD19 B cells. Transplant recipients were children who received TCRalphabeta/CD19-depleted allogeneic hematopoietic cell grafts. Ten or more counts support this clonotype. The specificity of this receptor is unknown. Base qualities are missing; no much larger clone stands one base away. Inclusive of the bounding cysteine and phenylalanine, the CDR3 is 12 residues long. CDR3 DNA only is kept here, 36 bases in frame from base 1. CDR1 SEHNR and CDR2 FQNEAQ were looked up in the germline V gene (reference sequence). V loses 2 bases, J loses 4 bases, and the germline ends lie 5 bases apart. Libraries were made using PCR. The reads were generated on an Illumina HiSeq 2500. TCR library preparation used molecular barcoding, with unique molecular identifiers applied to normalize quantification of the TCRbeta repertoire. The raw public data were reprocessed by TCRdb itself: fastp quality trimming at Q25, MiXCR clonotype calling, in-frame beta chains only. When rows share a CDR3 protein, they turn into one entry using the most common DNA and genes. Counted in this sample were approximately 300,000 distinct CDR3 sequences; around 7.3% of them appeared once. The biggest ten clones account for approximately 9.1% of the sample.

The chain couples TRBV7-9 to TRBJ1-2, with the D segment identity uncertain. Here the sequenced sample was peripheral blood, taken 360 days after TCRalphabeta/CD19-depleted stem cell transplant. The clonotype originates from a female patient between 2 and 15 years old who had a stem cell transplant for Fanconi anemia, so the T cells may come from the graft donor. This receptor carries the CDR3 CASSLLSYGYTF. The bases read TGTGCCAGCAGCTTACTCAGCTATGGCTACACCTTC. With all but the CDR3 taken from the reference TRBV7-9 and TRBJ1-2 genes, the full variable domain is: DTGVSQNPRHKITKRGQNVTFRCDPISEHNRLYWYRQTLGQGPEFLTYFQNEAQLEKSRLLSDRFSAERPKGSFSTLEIQRTEQGDSAMYLCASSLLSYGYTFGSGTRLTVV.